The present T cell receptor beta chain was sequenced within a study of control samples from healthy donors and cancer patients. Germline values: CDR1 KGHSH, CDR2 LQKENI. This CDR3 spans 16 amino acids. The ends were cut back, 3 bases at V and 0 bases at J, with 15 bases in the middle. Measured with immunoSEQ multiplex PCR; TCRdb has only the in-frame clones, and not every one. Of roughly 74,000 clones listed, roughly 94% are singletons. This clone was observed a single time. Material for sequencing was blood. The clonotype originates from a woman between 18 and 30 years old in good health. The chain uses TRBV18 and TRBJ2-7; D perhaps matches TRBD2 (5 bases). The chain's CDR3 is CASSPLPGVYSYEQYF. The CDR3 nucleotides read TGTGCCAGCTCACCTCTTCCCGGGGTGTACTCCTACGAGCAGTACTTC.